One and the same sample provided the 30 T cell receptor beta chains below, sequenced in a study of technical replicates of blood from several donors. Using immunoSEQ multiplex PCR, the repertoire was profiled, and TCRdb retains in-frame clones only, with some absent. The sample has tens of thousands of clones; approximately 94% are singletons. The sequenced sample was T cells isolated from PBMCs. These TCRs come from a human donor in good health.

CDR3 DNA: TGTGCCAGCAGCCCTGGACTAGCGGACTCCTACGAGCAGTACTTC. Translated: CASSPGLADSYEQYF. The chain carries TRBV7-3 and TRBJ2-7, with 10 bases fitting TRBD2. Losses at the gene ends were 5 bases for V and 0 bases for J; bases not matched to a gene: 4. Germline assignment: CDR1 SGHTA and CDR2 FQGTGA. The CDR3 runs 15 residues.

V and J are TRBV18 and TRBJ2-1; D is ambiguous. The CDR3 sequence is 14 residues long. V was shortened by 2 bases and J by 5 bases, with 10 bases between the two germline ends. Germline lookup yields CDR1 KGHSH and CDR2 LQKENI. The CDR3: CASSPFPADNEQFF. CDR3 sequence (DNA): TGTGCCAGCTCACCATTCCCGGCGGACAATGAGCAGTTCTTC.

The genes are TRBV5-8 and TRBJ1-2; D may be TRBD1 (6 bases). This CDR3 region has 19 residues. Germline-derived CDR1 and CDR2 are SGHTS and YDEGEE. The V end lost 5 bases, the J end lost 4 bases, and 30 bases lay between the germline ends. CDR3 region: CASRKRSQGSFYAGYGYTF. CDR3 bases: TGTGCCAGCAGAAAAAGATCTCAGGGGTCATTCTATGCGGGCTATGGCTACACCTTC.

The chain combines TRBV29-1 with TRBJ2-1; 9 bases fit TRBD1. J lost 16 bases, V lost 7 bases, and 11 bases had no gene match. The CDR3 extends over 11 amino acids. In germline, CDR1 is SQVTM, CDR2 ANQGSEA. The CDR3, as DNA: TGCAGCGGTTTGATAACGGGACAGGGTTTCTTC. It specifies CSGLITGQGFF.

The chain employs TRBV6-1 and TRBJ1-4, with D tentatively TRBD1 (5 bases). V was shortened by 8 bases and J by 2 bases, with 9 bases between the two germline ends. Germline-derived CDR1 and CDR2 are MNHNS and SASEGT. The CDR3 contains 13 residues. CDR3 nucleotides: TGTGCCAGCCTCAGGGTCACTAATGAAAAACTGTTTTTT. Amino acid sequence: CASLRVTNEKLFF.

The rearrangement links TRBV10-1 to TRBJ2-3, with 7 bases identical to TRBD2. The CDR3 length is 19 residues. Germline loops: CDR1 WNHNN, CDR2 SYGVQD (reference sequence). V shed 3 bases and J 0 bases; nucleotides not matched to a gene: 15. CDR3 sequence reads: CASSDGGSAKLTSTDTQYF. CDR3 sequence (DNA): TGCGCCAGCAGTGACGGCGGGAGCGCCAAACTGACTAGCACAGATACGCAGTATTTT.

This CDR3 is CASSESGELFF. The CDR3 nucleotides read TGCGCCAGCAGTGAATCGGGGGAGCTGTTTTTT. The V call is TRBV10-1, the J call TRBJ2-2, with unresolved D. The V gene's germline CDR1 is WNHNN and CDR2 SYGVQD (reference sequence). The CDR3 is 11 residues long. V lost 3 bases and J lost 8, with 4 bases in between.

V and J are TRBV18 and TRBJ1-4; a possible D gene is TRBD1 (5 bases). Germline V gene lookup returns CDR1 KGHSH and CDR2 LQKENI. The CDR3 covers 15 residues. V shed 3 bases and J shed 5 bases, with 13 bases lying between them. As DNA, the CDR3 is TGTGCCAGCTCACCGTCGACAGTCTCGAATGAAAAACTGTTTTTT. This codes for CASSPSTVSNEKLFF.

This clone appeared a single time. The chain links TRBV10-3 to TRBJ2-2; 8 bases line up with TRBD2. The CDR3 length is 16 residues. The germline CDR1 and CDR2 sequences are ENHRY and SYGVKD. Unmatched junction bases numbered 11, after V lost 4 bases and J lost 7 bases. CDR3 DNA sequence: TGTGCCATCAGTGGTGTTAGCGGGAAATCTGGCGGGGAGCTGTTTTTT. Translating gives CAISGVSGKSGGELFF.

The chain links TRBV27 to TRBJ1-5, with D unclear. Trimming removed 3 bases from V and 5 bases from J, with 5 bases in between. The CDR3 sequence is 12 residues long. CDR1 MNHEY and CDR2 SMNVEV come from the germline V gene (reference sequence). CDR3 nucleotide sequence: TGTGCCAGCAGTTTTCCGGATCAGCCCCAGCATTTT. Protein sequence: CASSFPDQPQHF.

The chain carries TRBV5-5 and TRBJ1-1, with 11 bases matching TRBD1. J was trimmed by 5 bases and V by 3 bases; bases with no gene match: 9. Germline V gives CDR1 SGHKS, CDR2 YYEKEE (reference sequence). The CDR3 has 16 residues. CDR3 loop: CASSYDGGQGGTEAFF. In DNA, the CDR3 is TGTGCCAGCAGCTACGATGGGGGACAGGGGGGTACTGAAGCTTTCTTT.

The gene calls are TRBV5-1 and TRBJ1-1; D may be TRBD1 (6 bases). The CDR3 spans 15 residues. CDR1 SGHRS and CDR2 YFSETQ come from the germline V gene. V was clipped by 4 bases and J by 5 bases, with 18 bases between them. CDR3: CASSVGQSESTEAFF. CDR3 DNA: TGCGCCAGCAGCGTGGGACAAAGTGAGAGTACTGAAGCTTTCTTT.

Of note for this clone: The sample has other DNA sequences that encode this CDR3 too. The rearrangement joins TRBV5-1 to TRBJ2-7; TRBD2 aligns across 8 bases. The germline gives CDR1 SGHRS, CDR2 YFSETQ. The trim removed 0 bases at V and 2 bases at J, leaving 4 bases unmatched. CDR3 length equals 15 residues. Written as DNA, the CDR3 is TGCGCCAGCAGCTTGGTTCTAGCGGGCGCCTACGAGCAGTACTTC. As protein: CASSLVLAGAYEQYF. The entire variable domain, with the rest obtained from reference TRBV5-1 and TRBJ2-7, is as follows: KAGVTQTPRYLIKTRGQQVTLSCSPISGHRSVSWYQQTPGQGLQFLFEYFSETQRNKGNFPGRFSGRQFSNSRSEMNVSTLELGDSALYLCASSLVLAGAYEQYFGPGTRLTVT.

The V and J genes are TRBV5-1 and TRBJ1-2; 9 positions agree with TRBD1. The CDR3 contains 15 residues. J was trimmed by 3 bases and V by 6 bases; bases with no gene match: 9. Germline lookup yields CDR1 SGHRS and CDR2 YFSETQ. CDR3 coding DNA: TGCGCCAGCACCGACCCGGGACAGGGCGACTATGGCTACACCTTC. This sequence encodes CASTDPGQGDYGYTF.

The chain joins TRBV4-2 to TRBJ1-1; D might be TRBD1 (5 bases). Germline loops: CDR1 LGHNA, CDR2 YNFKEQ. Trimming took off 7 bases at V and 4 bases at J, with 25 bases between the two ends. CDR3 length: 17 amino acids. The CDR3 loop is CASTNLGGVSISTEAFF. CDR3 DNA: TGTGCCAGCACAAACCTGGGGGGGGTATCAATTAGCACTGAAGCTTTCTTT.

As DNA, the CDR3 is TGTGCCACTGGGACTAGGGGCTCCTACAATGAGCAGTTCTTC. Its translation is CATGTRGSYNEQFF. This rearrangement joins TRBV15 to TRBJ2-1; 8 bases fit TRBD2. Germline CDR1 is LNHNV and CDR2 is YYDKDF (reference sequence). Unmatched junction bases numbered 4, after V lost 9 bases and J lost 0 bases. The CDR3 runs 14 residues.

The chain uses TRBV15 and TRBJ1-2; tentative D call: TRBD1 (6 bases). CDR1 and CDR2 (germline): LNHNV, YYDKDF (reference sequence). The V end was cut by 4 bases, the J end by 2 bases, with 11 bases between. This CDR3 region has 14 residues. CDR3 nucleotide sequence: TGTGCCACCAGCACTGTGCAGGGGAACTATGGCTACACCTTC. Protein: CATSTVQGNYGYTF.

The DNA for the CDR3 is TGTGCCAGTAGTATGGGGACTAGCGGGAGGGATGAGCAGTTCTTC. Its protein is CASSMGTSGRDEQFF. J is TRBJ2-1 and V is TRBV19; 16 bases align to TRBD2. The CDR3 is 15 residues long. Germline trimming cut 3 bases from V and 8 bases from J; bases unmatched to any gene: 1. Germline lookup yields CDR1 LNHDA and CDR2 SQIVND (reference sequence).

J is TRBJ2-2 and V is TRBV11-2; D possibly corresponds to TRBD1 (6 bases). Deletions cut 4 bases from V and 0 bases from J, with 15 bases between. This CDR3 comprises 17 residues. Germline assignment: CDR1 SGHAT and CDR2 FQNNGV. CDR3 amino acids: CASSSSPGATNTGELFF. The CDR3, as DNA: TGTGCCAGCAGCTCGTCCCCAGGGGCTACGAACACCGGGGAGCTGTTTTTT.

The J gene is TRBJ2-5, the V gene TRBV19; a possible D gene is TRBD1 (6 bases). The CDR3 spans 14 residues. Germline V CDR1 and CDR2: LNHDA, SQIVND (reference sequence). Between the trimmed V and J ends, which lost 4 bases and 5 bases, there was a span of 14 bases. In DNA form, the CDR3 reads TGTGCCAGTAGTAACACAGGGTTATGGGAGACCCAGTACTTC. This codes for CASSNTGLWETQYF.

Remarks on this clone: At one of its ends the junction is not consistent with the germline gene, which may arise from a read error. The chain combines TRBV18 with TRBJ1-1; D is undetermined. The CDR3 runs 14 residues. CDR1 and CDR2 (germline): KGHSH, LQKENI. The CDR3 bases are TGTGCCAGCTCCCCACGGGAGGGGAACACTGAAGCTTTCTTT. Protein sequence: CASSPREGNTEAFF. Variable domain in full (rest from reference TRBV18 and TRBJ1-1): NAGVMQNPRHLVRRRGQEARLRCSPMKGHSHVYWYRQLPEEGLKFMVYLQKENIIDESGMPKERFSAEFPKEGPSILRIQQVVRGDSAAYFCASSPREGNTEAFFGQGTRLTVV.

This clone turned up a few times. The genes are TRBV13 and TRBJ1-5; 7 nucleotides match TRBD1. Germline-derived CDR1 and CDR2 are PRHDT and FYEKMQ (reference sequence). The ends lost 3 bases at V and 0 bases at J; junction bases unmatched: 11. CDR3 length: 18 amino acids. CDR3: CASSFSPPGGYSNQPQHF. The CDR3, as DNA: TGTGCCAGCAGCTTCTCGCCCCCAGGGGGATATAGCAATCAGCCCCAGCATTTT.

The chain combines TRBV6-5 with TRBJ1-6; 9 bases align to TRBD1. V was clipped by 5 bases and J by 9 bases; unmatched bases: 8. The CDR3 spans 15 residues. Germline CDR1 MNHEY, CDR2 SVGAGI. The CDR3 region is CASSLTGGVVSPLHF. The DNA for the CDR3 is TGTGCCAGCAGTCTGACAGGGGGGGTGGTTTCACCCCTCCACTTT.

This chain links TRBV4-1 with TRBJ2-2; 7 bases fit TRBD1. The length of the CDR3 is 17 residues. CDR1 and CDR2 from the germline V gene are MGHRA and YSYEKL. Germline trimming cut 2 bases from V and 6 bases from J; bases unmatched to any gene: 12. CDR3 coding DNA: TGCGCCAGCAGCCAACCCGGGACAGTTGGTCAGGCCGGGGAGCTGTTTTTT. Its protein is CASSQPGTVGQAGELFF.

The rearrangement joins TRBV11-2 to TRBJ2-7, with D possibly being TRBD2 (7 bases). The CDR3 totals 16 residues. The V end lost 1 base, the J end lost 0 bases, and 13 bases lay between the germline ends. Per germline, CDR1 SGHAT and CDR2 FQNNGV. CDR3: CASSLGGGRSSYEQYF. CDR3 DNA sequence: TGTGCCAGCAGCTTAGGGGGGGGGCGAAGCTCCTACGAGCAGTACTTC. Together with reference TRBV11-2 and TRBJ2-7, the CDR3 gives the full variable domain: EAGVAQSPRYKIIEKRQSVAFWCNPISGHATLYWYQQILGQGPKLLIQFQNNGVVDDSQLPKDRFSAERLKGVDSTLKIQPAKLEDSAVYLCASSLGGGRSSYEQYFGPGTRLTVT.

The chain combines TRBV4-1 with TRBJ1-1; 7 bases map to TRBD1. From germline, CDR1 is MGHRA and CDR2 YSYEKL. Trimming at V came to 4 bases and at J to 3 bases, leaving 2 bases not matched to a gene. The CDR3 is 13 residues long. CDR3 loop: CASSPQGDTEAFF. CDR3 nucleotides: TGCGCCAGCAGCCCGCAGGGGGACACTGAAGCTTTCTTT.

The chain uses TRBV4-1 and TRBJ2-1, with TRBD1 matching 7 bases. Trimming at V came to 8 bases and at J to 9 bases, leaving 10 bases not matched to a gene. Germline CDR1 and CDR2: MGHRA and YSYEKL. There are 13 residues in the CDR3. The CDR3 sequence is CASSRLGGREQFF. DNA for the CDR3: TGCGCCAGCTCTCGGTTAGGGGGCCGTGAGCAGTTCTTC.

The chain joins TRBV6-5 to TRBJ2-4, with a weak D call TRBD1 (6 bases). V was cut by 6 bases and J by 7 bases, with 16 bases left in between. CDR3 length: 14 residues. CDR1 is MNHEY, CDR2 SVGAGI, per germline. Here the CDR3 DNA reads TGTGCCAGCAGCCTCATGGGACAAAGGAACATTCAGTACTTC. Translated, it gives CASSLMGQRNIQYF.

Here the CDR3 DNA reads TGTGCCTCCTCCCTTTCCGGGACAGGGGCGTGGGGCTACACCTTC. It specifies CASSLSGTGAWGYTF. This chain connects TRBV15 to TRBJ1-2, with 10 bases aligning to TRBD1. The CDR3 has 15 amino acids. CDR1 and CDR2 from the germline V gene are LNHNV and YYDKDF (reference sequence). V trimming: 11 bases; J trimming: 8 bases; junction bases outside the gene matches: 17.

The chain links TRBV11-2 to TRBJ2-1; 9 nucleotides match TRBD1. The trim removed 3 bases at V and 5 bases at J, leaving 5 bases unmatched. Looked up from germline, CDR1 is SGHAT and CDR2 is FQNNGV. The CDR3 has 15 residues. In DNA, the CDR3 is TGTGCCAGCAGCTTGAGGGGACAGGGTAACAATGAGCAGTTCTTC. This sequence encodes CASSLRGQGNNEQFF.